This TCR beta chain came from a study of T-cell reconstitution after alpha-beta-depleted transplantation in children. Broader study findings: It was surviving recipient T cells and thymic progenitors that gave some patients high TCRbeta diversity at day 60.

This clonotype has ten or more counts. Antigen: not known. Unique molecular identifiers were incorporated during preparation of the TCRbeta library. TCRdb reprocessed the PCR reads with MiXCR, giving one entry per CDR3 protein. The repertoire has a few hundred thousand distinct CDR3 sequences, about a quarter of them found once; the top ten carry over 2.5%. This CDR3 has 15 residues. The germline V gene has CDR1 SGDLS and CDR2 YYNGEE. J lost 0 bases, V lost 0 bases, and 3 bases had no gene match. The chain is built from TRBV9 and TRBJ2-7; the match to TRBD2 covers 7 bases. The sequenced sample was PBMCs, obtained before TCRalphabeta/CD19-depleted stem cell transplant. The TCR originated in a girl aged 2-10 years with Fanconi anemia, due to receive a stem cell transplant. CDR3 DNA sequence: TGTGCCAGCAGCGTAGCGGGAGGATCCTCCTACGAGCAGTACTTC. This encodes CASSVAGGSSYEQYF. Combining the CDR3 with reference TRBV9 and TRBJ2-7 gives the whole variable domain DSGVTQTPKHLITATGQRVTLRCSPRSGDLSVYWYQQSLDQGLQFLIQYYNGEERAKGNILERFSAQQFPDLHSELNLSSLELGDSALYFCASSVAGGSSYEQYFGPGTRLTVT.